Following are 24 T cell receptor beta chains from one sample sequenced in a study of blood T cell repertoires in COVID-19 (dated by TCRdb to 2018 to 2021). The library relied on the immunoSEQ multiplex PCR assay. Imported from immuneACCESS, the table was reduced by TCRdb to in-frame sequences with V and J called. These copies leave out some clones; in studies compared against another copy, an unresolved V gene accounts for under half, and the cause of the remainder is not known. Here the sample has over 45,000 clones; 90% to 95% occur a single time. Roughly 8.1% of the sample is in the top ten clones. Sequencing was done on a sample of peripheral blood. These receptors came from a human donor in a cohort sampled during active COVID-19.

The chain is built from TRBV7-3 and TRBJ2-3; 8 nucleotides align to TRBD2. The V and J ends lost 4 bases and 3 bases, in that order; junction bases with no gene match: 12. The CDR3 covers 17 residues. Germline V gives CDR1 SGHTA, CDR2 FQGTGA. CDR3 in DNA: TGTGCCAGCAGCTCCCAACCGGGACTAGGGACTACAGATACGCAGTATTTT. It translates to CASSSQPGLGTTDTQYF.

The chain couples TRBV7-8 to TRBJ2-1; 11 nucleotides agree with TRBD2. J was trimmed by 0 bases and V by 5 bases; bases with no gene match: 6. Germline V gives CDR1 SGHVS, CDR2 FQNEAQ. This CDR3 is built from 17 residues. The CDR3 spells CASSLGLAGGSYNEQFF. The DNA for the CDR3 is TGTGCCAGCAGCCTGGGCCTAGCGGGAGGCTCCTACAATGAGCAGTTCTTC.

V gene TRBV6-6 combines with J gene TRBJ1-5; no firm D call. V lost 2 bases and J lost 6, with 5 bases in between. Germline V gene data show CDR1 as MNHNY and CDR2 as SVGAGI (reference sequence). The CDR3 has 12 amino acids. The CDR3: CASSYEAQPQHF. The CDR3 DNA reads TGTGCCAGCAGTTACGAGGCTCAGCCCCAGCATTTT.

This clone was seen once. V and J are TRBV5-1 and TRBJ2-7; possible D gene TRBD2, 6 bases. CDR3 size: 14 residues. Germline assignment: CDR1 SGHRS and CDR2 YFSETQ. Between the trimmed V and J ends, which lost 5 bases and 1 base, there was a span of 13 bases. The CDR3 DNA follows: TGCGCCAGCAGGATAATAAGCGGGTCCTACGAGCAGTACTTC. Translation gives CASRIISGSYEQYF.

This chain links TRBV29-1 with TRBJ2-1; 10 bases agree with TRBD2. The V gene's germline CDR1 is SQVTM and CDR2 ANQGSEA. The V and J ends lost 2 bases and 7 bases, in that order; junction bases with no gene match: 8. This CDR3 region has 15 residues. CDR3 nucleotide sequence: TGCAGCGTTGAACTGGCTAGCGGGAGAAAAAATGAGCAGTTCTTC. Its protein product is CSVELASGRKNEQFF.

The rearrangement links TRBV2 to TRBJ1-5; maybe TRBD1 (5 bases). The CDR3 totals 15 residues. Trimming cost V 5 bases and J 7 bases, with 18 bases left between them. Germline CDR1 reads SNHLY; CDR2 reads FYNNEI. The CDR3 coding sequence is TGTGCCAGCAGTCCTTTACGGGGAGGGGACCAGCCCCAGCATTTT. Its protein product is CASSPLRGGDQPQHF.

The gene calls are TRBV7-2 and TRBJ1-1; D ambiguous. Germline lookup yields CDR1 SGHTA and CDR2 FQGNSA. This CDR3 is built from 14 residues. V lost 1 base to trimming and J lost 0 bases, with 6 bases between them. The CDR3 DNA reads TGTGCCAGCAGCTTAGATGTAATGAACACTGAAGCTTTCTTT. Translated: CASSLDVMNTEAFF.

This clone showed up just once. The chain is built from TRBV5-8 and TRBJ1-1, with 7 bases matching TRBD1. The junction had 2 bases not matched to a gene; V was cut back by 3 bases and J by 0 bases. CDR3 length: 14 amino acids. Germline CDR1 reads SGHTS; CDR2 reads YDEGEE. The CDR3 nucleotides read TGTGCCAGCAGCTGGGGACAGCTGAACACTGAAGCTTTCTTT. This translates into CASSWGQLNTEAFF.

This chain uses TRBV7-9 with TRBJ1-1, with a weak D call TRBD1 (6 bases). Trimming left V 4 bases short and J 0 bases short, with 9 bases between. The CDR3 is 14 residues long. The germline gives CDR1 SEHNR, CDR2 FQNEAQ (reference sequence). CDR3 sequence: CASSYGQMNTEAFF. The CDR3 DNA reads TGTGCCAGCAGCTACGGACAGATGAACACTGAAGCTTTCTTT.

The CDR3 sequence is CAWSATGGTNEKLFF. Written as DNA, the CDR3 is TGTGCCTGGAGTGCGACAGGGGGAACTAATGAAAAACTGTTTTTT. The chain combines TRBV30 with TRBJ1-4, with 9 bases matching TRBD1. The CDR3 runs 15 residues. The V and J ends lost 1 base and 1 base, in that order; junction bases with no gene match: 1. From germline, CDR1 is GTSNPN and CDR2 SVGIG (reference sequence).

The gene calls are TRBV24-1 and TRBJ1-1; TRBD1 aligns across 9 bases. CDR1 KGHDR and CDR2 SFDVKD come from the germline V gene. The CDR3 length is 14 residues. V lost 7 bases, J lost 6 bases, and 8 bases stayed unmatched. Here the CDR3 reads CATRQQGAGAEAFF. The DNA for the CDR3 is TGTGCCACCAGACAACAGGGGGCGGGGGCTGAAGCTTTCTTT.

This chain connects TRBV4-1 to TRBJ1-1; D not certain. Germline V gives CDR1 MGHRA, CDR2 YSYEKL. This CDR3 region has 14 residues. V lost 3 bases and J 1 base, leaving 9 bases between the germline ends. CDR3 in DNA: TGCGCCAGCAGCCAGCTCACAGAGAACACTGAAGCTTTCTTT. It specifies CASSQLTENTEAFF.

The rearrangement uses TRBV5-1 and TRBJ2-7; 9 bases align to TRBD1. Germline V gene lookup returns CDR1 SGHRS and CDR2 YFSETQ. The V gene end was trimmed by 3 bases and the J gene end by 4 bases; junction bases not matched to a gene: 5. This CDR3 contains 14 residues. The CDR3 loop is CASSYGQGTYEQYF. CDR3 nucleotide sequence: TGCGCCAGCAGCTACGGACAGGGGACATACGAGCAGTACTTC.

The sample holds a few counts of this clone. The V call is TRBV5-6, the J call TRBJ1-6; TRBD1 aligns across 9 bases. The V gene's germline CDR1 is SGHDT and CDR2 YYEEEE. The V gene end was trimmed by 4 bases and the J gene end by 7 bases; junction bases not matched to a gene: 9. The CDR3 runs 16 residues. CDR3 nucleotides: TGTGCCAGCAGCCGGGACAGGGAACACCCGAATTCACCCCTCCACTTT. Amino acid sequence: CASSRDREHPNSPLHF.

This clone was seen just once. The V gene is TRBV7-3, the J gene TRBJ1-1; D is uncertain. The CDR3 totals 15 residues. The germline CDR1 and CDR2 sequences are SGHTA and FQGTGA. The V gene lost 4 bases and the J gene lost 4 bases, with 16 bases spanning the gap. CDR3 coding DNA: TGTGCCAGCAGCTCGGGTCCGGGTCGCGGCACTGAAGCTTTCTTT. Its translation is CASSSGPGRGTEAFF.

The genes are TRBV10-3 and TRBJ2-7, with a weak D call TRBD2 (6 bases). The CDR3 length is 13 residues. The germline V and J ends were trimmed by 7 bases and 1 base, with 11 bases remaining between them. Germline V gene sequence: CDR1 ENHRY, CDR2 SYGVKD. The CDR3 is CAINDGGSYEQYF. The CDR3, as DNA: TGTGCCATCAACGACGGGGGATCCTACGAGCAGTACTTC.

J is TRBJ1-5 and V is TRBV18; 7 bases agree with TRBD1. The CDR3 loop spans 16 amino acids. V was clipped by 5 bases and J by 3 bases; unmatched bases: 10. Germline CDR1 KGHSH, CDR2 LQKENI. The DNA for the CDR3 is TGTGCCAGCTCATCTACAGGGGCGAGGAACAATCAGCCCCAGCATTTT. Translation gives CASSSTGARNNQPQHF.

The CDR3 loop is CASSSRTGNTEAFF. CDR3 sequence (DNA): TGTGCCAGCAGCTCGAGGACTGGCAACACTGAAGCTTTCTTT. The chain is built from TRBV9 and TRBJ1-1; D uncertain. Trimming pared 4 bases from V and 2 bases from J, leaving 12 bases between. Germline loops: CDR1 SGDLS, CDR2 YYNGEE. This CDR3 region has 14 residues.

Only one count was recorded for this clone. The CDR3 DNA reads TGTGCCAGCAGCTTACTAGCGGGAGCCGATACGCAGTATTTT. As protein: CASSLLAGADTQYF. This chain links TRBV7-2 with TRBJ2-3, with TRBD2 matching over 10 bases. CDR1 and CDR2 (germline): SGHTA, FQGNSA. CDR3 size: 14 residues. V was clipped by 2 bases and J by 6 bases; unmatched bases: 2.

The genes are TRBV5-1 and TRBJ2-1; 10 bases fit TRBD2. V trimming: 6 bases; J trimming: 9 bases; junction bases outside the gene matches: 9. This CDR3 has 14 amino acids. CDR1 SGHRS and CDR2 YFSETQ come from the germline V gene. The DNA for the CDR3 is TGCGCCAGCATAGAGCTAGCGGGAGTCAGTGAGCAGTTCTTC. Translating gives CASIELAGVSEQFF.

The chain is built from TRBV18 and TRBJ2-2; 8 bases line up with TRBD2. The CDR3 spans 17 residues. The V segment lost 2 bases and the J segment 4 bases; nucleotides outside the gene matches: 9. Germline values: CDR1 KGHSH, CDR2 LQKENI. CDR3 nucleotide sequence: TGTGCCAGCTCACCAGTACCGGGGGGGGCCACCACCGGGGAGCTGTTTTTT. It yields the protein CASSPVPGGATTGELFF.

V usage is TRBV7-9 and J usage is TRBJ1-3; D may be TRBD1 (6 bases). The CDR3 loop spans 14 amino acids. Germline V CDR1 and CDR2: SEHNR, FQNEAQ (reference sequence). V lost 5 bases and J 3 bases, leaving 11 bases between the germline ends. CDR3 coding DNA: TGTGCCAGCAGCCTACAGGGTAGTGGAAACACCATATATTTT. This sequence encodes CASSLQGSGNTIYF.

This chain joins TRBV11-2 and TRBJ2-3; D is perhaps TRBD2 (6 bases). This CDR3 is built from 16 residues. V was clipped by 4 bases and J by 0 bases, with 14 bases between them. The germline gives CDR1 SGHAT, CDR2 FQNNGV. CDR3 coding DNA: TGTGCCAGCAGCTCGCCACCGGGGACTAGCACAGATACGCAGTATTTT. Translation gives CASSSPPGTSTDTQYF.

This chain joins TRBV6-5 and TRBJ1-2; tentatively, D is TRBD1 (5 bases). V shed 5 bases and J shed 1 base, with 8 bases lying between them. This CDR3 is built from 13 residues. Germline V gene lookup returns CDR1 MNHEY and CDR2 SVGAGI. CDR3 sequence (DNA): TGTGCCAGCAGTAACAGGATTAACTATGGCTACACCTTC. It yields the protein CASSNRINYGYTF.